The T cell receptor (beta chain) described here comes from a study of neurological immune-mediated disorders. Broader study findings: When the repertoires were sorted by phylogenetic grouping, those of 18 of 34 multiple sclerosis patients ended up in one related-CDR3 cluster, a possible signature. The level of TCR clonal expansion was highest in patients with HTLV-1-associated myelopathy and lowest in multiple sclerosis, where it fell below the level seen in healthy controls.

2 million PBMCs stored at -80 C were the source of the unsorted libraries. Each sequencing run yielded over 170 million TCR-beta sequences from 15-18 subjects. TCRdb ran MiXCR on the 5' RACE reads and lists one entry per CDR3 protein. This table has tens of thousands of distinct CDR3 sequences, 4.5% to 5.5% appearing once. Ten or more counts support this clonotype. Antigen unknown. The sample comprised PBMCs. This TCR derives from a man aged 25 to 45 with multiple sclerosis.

CDR3 DNA: TGTGCCAGCAGCCAATATTTGACAGCGAACACTGAAGCTTTCTTT. Its translation is CASSQYLTANTEAFF. The chain couples TRBV5-6 to TRBJ1-1, with a weak D call TRBD1 (5 bases). The CDR3 is 15 residues long. V was pared by 4 bases and J by 1 base, with 14 bases between. Germline V gene data show CDR1 as SGHDT and CDR2 as YYEEEE.